This T cell receptor (beta chain) derives from a study of blood T cell repertoires in COVID-19. Study summary: Acute-phase and convalescent COVID-19 samples originated in the United States, Italy and Spain. T cells, B-cell-depleted T cells, or PBMCs supplied cDNA or gDNA.

The CDR3 is 15 residues long. Germline CDR1 and CDR2: MNHEY and SMNVEV (reference sequence). V lost 5 bases to trimming and J lost 0 bases, with 11 bases between them. Per the authors' pipeline: By means of reference gene primer amplification, nucleated cell counts were estimated. Assay used: immunoSEQ multiplex PCR; TCRdb lists only in-frame clones, some missing. For V, J and clone size, that table is used; D and trimming come from the DNA. The sample carries about 350,000 clones, about 88% recorded once. Seattle participants joined during active infection and were tracked over time. This TCR was sampled from a woman in her 70s with COVID-19, enrolled during active disease. Source material: peripheral blood. The chain links TRBV27 to TRBJ1-5; D ambiguous. CDR3 sequence: CASSPFPYSNQPQHF. CDR3 bases: TGTGCCAGCAGTCCGTTTCCGTATAGCAATCAGCCCCAGCATTTT.